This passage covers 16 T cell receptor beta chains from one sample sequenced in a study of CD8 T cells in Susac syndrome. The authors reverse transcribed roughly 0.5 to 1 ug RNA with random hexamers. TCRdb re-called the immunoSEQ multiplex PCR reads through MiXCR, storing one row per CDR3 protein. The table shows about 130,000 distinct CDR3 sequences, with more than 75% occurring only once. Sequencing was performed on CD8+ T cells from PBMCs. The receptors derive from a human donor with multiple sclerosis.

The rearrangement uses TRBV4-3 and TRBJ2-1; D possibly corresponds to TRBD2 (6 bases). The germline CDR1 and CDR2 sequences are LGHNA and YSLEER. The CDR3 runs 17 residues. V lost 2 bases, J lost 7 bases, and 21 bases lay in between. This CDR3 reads CASSQYQRLGEWNEQFF. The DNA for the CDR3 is TGCGCCAGCAGCCAATACCAACGACTAGGGGAATGGAATGAGCAGTTCTTC.

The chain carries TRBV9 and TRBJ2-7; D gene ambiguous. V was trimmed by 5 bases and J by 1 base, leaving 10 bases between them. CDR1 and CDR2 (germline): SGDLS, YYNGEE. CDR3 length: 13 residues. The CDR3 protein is CASSPSRSYEQYF. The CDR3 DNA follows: TGTGCCAGCAGTCCGTCTCGGTCCTACGAGCAGTACTTC. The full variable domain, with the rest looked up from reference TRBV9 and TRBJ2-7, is DSGVTQTPKHLITATGQRVTLRCSPRSGDLSVYWYQQSLDQGLQFLIQYYNGEERAKGNILERFSAQQFPDLHSELNLSSLELGDSALYFCASSPSRSYEQYFGPGTRLTVT.

CDR3 loop: CASSQDKLVGPYEQYF. The CDR3 nucleotides read TGTGCCAGCAGCCAAGATAAACTAGTGGGACCCTACGAGCAGTACTTC. The rearrangement uses TRBV4-2 and TRBJ2-7; D is perhaps TRBD1 or TRBD2 (5 bases each). Germline CDR1 and CDR2: LGHNA and YNFKEQ. The CDR3 loop spans 16 amino acids. The germline V and J ends were trimmed by 0 bases and 2 bases, with 14 bases remaining between them.

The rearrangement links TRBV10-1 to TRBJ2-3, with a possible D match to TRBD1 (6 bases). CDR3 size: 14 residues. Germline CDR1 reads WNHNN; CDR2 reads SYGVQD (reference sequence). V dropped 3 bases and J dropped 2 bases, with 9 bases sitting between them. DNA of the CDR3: TGCGCCAGCAGTGATGGGGGCGTCACAGATACGCAGTATTTT. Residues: CASSDGGVTDTQYF.

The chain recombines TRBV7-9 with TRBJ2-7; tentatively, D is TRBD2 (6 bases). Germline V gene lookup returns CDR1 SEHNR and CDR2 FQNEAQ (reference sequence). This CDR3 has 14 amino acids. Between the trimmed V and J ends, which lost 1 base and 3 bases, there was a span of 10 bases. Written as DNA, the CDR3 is TGTGCCAGCAGCTTAGTTGGAGGGTTCTACGAGCAGTACTTC. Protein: CASSLVGGFYEQYF.

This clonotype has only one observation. This chain's CDR3 is CAWSPATVGEQYF. CDR3 bases: TGTGCCTGGAGTCCGGCGACTGTGGGCGAGCAGTACTTC. The J gene is TRBJ2-7, the V gene TRBV30, with D hard to call. From germline, CDR1 is GTSNPN and CDR2 SVGIG (reference sequence). V lost 2 bases and J 6 bases, leaving 14 bases between the germline ends. The length of the CDR3 is 13 residues.

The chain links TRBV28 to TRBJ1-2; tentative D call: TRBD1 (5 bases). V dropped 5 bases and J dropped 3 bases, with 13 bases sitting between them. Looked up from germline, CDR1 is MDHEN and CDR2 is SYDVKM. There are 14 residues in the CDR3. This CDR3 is CASSLGTAYYGYTF. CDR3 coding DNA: TGTGCCAGCAGTCTTGGGACCGCTTACTATGGCTACACCTTC.

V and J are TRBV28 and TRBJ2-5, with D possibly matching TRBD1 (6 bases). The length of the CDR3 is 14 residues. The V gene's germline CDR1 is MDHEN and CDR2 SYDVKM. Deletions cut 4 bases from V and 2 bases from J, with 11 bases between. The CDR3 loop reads CASSSGTTQETQYF. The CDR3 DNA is TGTGCCAGCAGTTCCGGGACAACACAAGAGACCCAGTACTTC.

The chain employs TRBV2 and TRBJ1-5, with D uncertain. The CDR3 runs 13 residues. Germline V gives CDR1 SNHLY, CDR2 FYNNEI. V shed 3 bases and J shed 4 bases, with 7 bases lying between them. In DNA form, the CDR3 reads TGTGCCAGCAGTGAGACACCTAATCAGCCCCAGCATTTT. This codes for CASSETPNQPQHF. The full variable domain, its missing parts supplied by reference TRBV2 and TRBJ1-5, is EPEVTQTPSHQVTQMGQEVILRCVPISNHLYFYWYRQILGQKVEFLVSFYNNEISEKSEIFDDQFSVERPDGSNFTLKIRSTKLEDSAMYFCASSETPNQPQHFGDGTRLSIL.

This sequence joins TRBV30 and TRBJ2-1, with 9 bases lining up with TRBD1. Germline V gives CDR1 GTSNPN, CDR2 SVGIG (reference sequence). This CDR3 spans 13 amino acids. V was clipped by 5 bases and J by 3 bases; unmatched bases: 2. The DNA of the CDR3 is TGTGCCTGGCGACAGGGGGGCTACAATGAGCAGTTCTTC. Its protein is CAWRQGGYNEQFF.

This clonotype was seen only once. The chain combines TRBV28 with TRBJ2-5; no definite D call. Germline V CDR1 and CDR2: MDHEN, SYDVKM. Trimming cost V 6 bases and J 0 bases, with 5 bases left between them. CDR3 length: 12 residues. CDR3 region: CASRKYQETQYF. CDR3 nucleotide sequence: TGTGCCAGCAGAAAGTACCAAGAGACCCAGTACTTC.

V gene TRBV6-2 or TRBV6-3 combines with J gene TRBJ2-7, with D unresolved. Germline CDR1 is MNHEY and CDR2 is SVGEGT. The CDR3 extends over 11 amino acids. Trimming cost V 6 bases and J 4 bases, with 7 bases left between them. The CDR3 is CASRASYEQYF. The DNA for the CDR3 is TGTGCCAGCAGGGCTTCTTACGAGCAGTACTTC.

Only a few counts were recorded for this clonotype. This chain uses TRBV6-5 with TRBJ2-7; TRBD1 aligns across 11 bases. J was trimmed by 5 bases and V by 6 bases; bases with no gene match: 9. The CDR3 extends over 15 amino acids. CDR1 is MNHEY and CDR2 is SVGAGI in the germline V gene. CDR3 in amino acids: CASSSTDRGQDEQYF. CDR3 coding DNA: TGTGCCAGCAGCTCTACGGACAGGGGGCAAGACGAGCAGTACTTC.

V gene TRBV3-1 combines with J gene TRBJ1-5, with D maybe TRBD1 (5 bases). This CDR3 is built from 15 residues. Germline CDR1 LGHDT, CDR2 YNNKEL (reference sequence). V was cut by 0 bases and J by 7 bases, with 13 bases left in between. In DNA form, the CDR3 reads TGTGCCAGCAGCCAAGATTTCGGAAGGGGACAGCCCCAGCATTTT. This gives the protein CASSQDFGRGQPQHF.

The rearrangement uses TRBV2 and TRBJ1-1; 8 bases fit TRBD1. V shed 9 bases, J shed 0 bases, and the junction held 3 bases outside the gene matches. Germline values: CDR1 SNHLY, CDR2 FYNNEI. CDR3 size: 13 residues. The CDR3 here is CARTGGMNTEAFF. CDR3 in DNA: TGTGCCAGAACAGGGGGGATGAACACTGAAGCTTTCTTT.

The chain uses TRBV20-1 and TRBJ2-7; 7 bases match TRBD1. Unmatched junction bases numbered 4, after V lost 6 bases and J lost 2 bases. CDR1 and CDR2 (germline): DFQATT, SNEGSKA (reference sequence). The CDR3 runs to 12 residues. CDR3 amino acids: CSARDSAYEQYF. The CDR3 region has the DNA TGCAGTGCGAGGGACAGTGCCTACGAGCAGTACTTC.